The 3 T cell receptor beta chains presented below share a single source sample, sequenced in a study of blood T cells in healthy people across ages (dated by TCRdb to about 2015). Library preparation employed 5' RACE. The run used an Illumina HiSeq 2500. A second about 7 to 11 cycle PCR used a sample-barcoded 5' primer and a J-beta primer mix. The public reads were run again by TCRdb, first through fastp at Q25 and then through MiXCR, and only productive beta chains were kept. Rows with a matching CDR3 protein are joined into one entry that keeps the most common DNA and genes. Recorded for this sample are hundreds of thousands of distinct CDR3 sequences; roughly 50% of them occurred a single time. Clones ranked in the top ten supply under 35% of the sample. Specimen: blood. These receptor sequences come from an older woman in good health.

In its sample, this clonotype was seen a few times. This chain connects TRBV2 to TRBJ1-1, with TRBD1 identical over 9 bases. Trimming at V came to 6 bases and at J to 6 bases, leaving 11 bases not matched to a gene. The CDR3 totals 15 residues. Germline V gene lookup returns CDR1 SNHLY and CDR2 FYNNEI. In DNA, the CDR3 is TGTGCCAGCAGAGCAAACAGGGGGCGCGTCTCTGAAGCTTTCTTT. This encodes CASRANRGRVSEAFF.

This chain links TRBV14 with TRBJ2-7; unclear D gene. Between the trimmed V and J ends, which lost 5 bases and 6 bases, there was a span of 14 bases. Germline V gene sequence: CDR1 SGHDN, CDR2 FVKESK. CDR3 length: 13 residues. The CDR3 spells CASSFNYLSEQYF. For the CDR3, the DNA is TGTGCCAGCAGCTTTAACTACCTCTCCGAGCAGTACTTC.

The chain combines TRBV20-1 with TRBJ2-1; D ambiguous. The CDR3 is 15 amino acids. Germline CDR1 and CDR2: DFQATT and SNEGSKA (reference sequence). The V end lost 0 bases, the J end lost 4 bases, and 13 bases lay between the germline ends. CDR3 bases: TGCAGTGCTAGAGAGGCCCTCAACTTTTACAATGAGCAGTTCTTC. It codes for CSAREALNFYNEQFF.